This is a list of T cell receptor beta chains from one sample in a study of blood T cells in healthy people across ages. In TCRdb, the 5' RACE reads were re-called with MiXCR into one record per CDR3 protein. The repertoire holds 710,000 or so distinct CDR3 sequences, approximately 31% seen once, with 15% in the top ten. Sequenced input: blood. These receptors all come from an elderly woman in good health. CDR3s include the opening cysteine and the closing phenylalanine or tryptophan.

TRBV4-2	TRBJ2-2	CASSLSPLAGGLNTGELFF
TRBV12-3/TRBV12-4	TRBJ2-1	CASSSPGTSDNEQFF
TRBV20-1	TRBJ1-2	CSATTGGSYGYTF
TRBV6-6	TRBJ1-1	CASRGPNTEAFF
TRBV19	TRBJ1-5	CASTFGNQPQHF
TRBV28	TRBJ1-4	CASSLPRGGGNEKLFF
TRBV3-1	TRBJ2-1	CASSQIVGGLSNEQFF
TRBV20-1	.	CSALPLAGYQETQFF
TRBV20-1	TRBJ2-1	CSASGLTYKNEQFF
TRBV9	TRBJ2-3	CASSVAGQGGADTQYF
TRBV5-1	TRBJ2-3	CASSSVAGGRTDTQYF
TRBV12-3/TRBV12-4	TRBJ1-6	CASSLRQKNSPLHF
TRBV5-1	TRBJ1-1	CASSLTVSRNTEAFF
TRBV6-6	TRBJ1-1	CASSYRGERSTEAFF
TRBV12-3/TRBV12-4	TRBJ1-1	CASSWRVNTEAFF
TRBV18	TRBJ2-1	CASSPLRDTRQFF
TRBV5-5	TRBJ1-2	CASSLAEGGYYGYTF
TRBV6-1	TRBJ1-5	CASSEGWGQPQHF
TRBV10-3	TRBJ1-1	CAISQGALNTEAFF
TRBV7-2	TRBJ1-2	CASSLEGRITYGYTF
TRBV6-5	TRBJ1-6	CASSLGTRGSYSPLHF
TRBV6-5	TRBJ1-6	CASSYELPPNSPLHF
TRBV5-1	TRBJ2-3	CASSLAGRRTDTQYF
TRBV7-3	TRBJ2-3	CASSFIGTSTDTQYF
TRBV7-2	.	CASSGSNPRGYSYEQYF
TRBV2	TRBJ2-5	CASRQTGVRETQYF
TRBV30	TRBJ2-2	CACNAGPHTGELFF
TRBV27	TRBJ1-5	CASKGLKGHSNQPQHF
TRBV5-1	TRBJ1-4	CASSAGRGVSERRNEKLFF
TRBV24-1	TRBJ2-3	CATSDAGTGAGDTQYF
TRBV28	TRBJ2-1	CASGVGFTSGRYNEQFF
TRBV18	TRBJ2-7	CASSLAATESSYEQYF
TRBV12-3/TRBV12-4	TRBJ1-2	CASSLSSGYTF
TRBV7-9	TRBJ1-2	CASSPPNDRGTNYGYTF
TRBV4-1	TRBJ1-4	CASSQGRGTGYEKLFF
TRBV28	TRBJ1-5	CASSLSGGGNQPQHF
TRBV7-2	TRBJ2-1	CASSFSGSRYNEQFF
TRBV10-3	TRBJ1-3	CAINAQGLSGNTRYF
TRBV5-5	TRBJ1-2	CASSLGWGTNYGYTF
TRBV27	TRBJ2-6	CASRGDRSGANVLTF
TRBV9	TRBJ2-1	CASSDSNEQFF
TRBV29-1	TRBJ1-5	CSVIPTGSNQPQHF
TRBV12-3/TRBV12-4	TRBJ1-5	CASSLGSHNQPQHF